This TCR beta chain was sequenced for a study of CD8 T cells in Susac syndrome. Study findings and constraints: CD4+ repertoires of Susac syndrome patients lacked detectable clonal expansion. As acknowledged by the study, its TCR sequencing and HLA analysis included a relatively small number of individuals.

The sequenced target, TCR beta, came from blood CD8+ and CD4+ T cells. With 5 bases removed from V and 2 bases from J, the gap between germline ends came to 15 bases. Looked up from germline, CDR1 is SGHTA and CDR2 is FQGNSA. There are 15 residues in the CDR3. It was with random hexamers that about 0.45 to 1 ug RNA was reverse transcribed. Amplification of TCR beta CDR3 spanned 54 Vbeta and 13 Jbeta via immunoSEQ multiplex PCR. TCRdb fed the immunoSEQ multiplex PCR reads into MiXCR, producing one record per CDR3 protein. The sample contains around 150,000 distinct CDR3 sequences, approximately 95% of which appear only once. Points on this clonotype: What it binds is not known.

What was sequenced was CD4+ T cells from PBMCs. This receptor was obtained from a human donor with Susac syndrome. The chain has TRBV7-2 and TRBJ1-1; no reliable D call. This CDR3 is CASSLLSMANTEAFF. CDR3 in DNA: TGTGCCAGCAGCCTCCTATCTATGGCTAACACTGAAGCTTTCTTT.